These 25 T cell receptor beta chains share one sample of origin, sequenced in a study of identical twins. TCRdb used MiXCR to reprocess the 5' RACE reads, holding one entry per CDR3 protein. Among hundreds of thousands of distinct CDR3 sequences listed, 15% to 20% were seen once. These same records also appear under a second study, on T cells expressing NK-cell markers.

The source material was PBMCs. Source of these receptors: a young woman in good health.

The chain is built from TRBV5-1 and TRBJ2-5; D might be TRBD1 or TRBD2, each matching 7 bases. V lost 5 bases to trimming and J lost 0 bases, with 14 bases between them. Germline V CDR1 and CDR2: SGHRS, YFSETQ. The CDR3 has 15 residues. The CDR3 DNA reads TGCGCCAGCAGATGGCCAGGGGGGGACCAAGAGACCCAGTACTTC. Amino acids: CASRWPGGDQETQYF.

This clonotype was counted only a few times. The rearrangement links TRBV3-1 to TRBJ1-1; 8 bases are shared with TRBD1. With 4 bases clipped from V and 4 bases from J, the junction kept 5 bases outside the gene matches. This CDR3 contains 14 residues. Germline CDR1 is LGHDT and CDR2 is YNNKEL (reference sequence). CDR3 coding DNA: TGTGCCAGCAGCCTGGGACAGGAGGGCACTGAAGCTTTCTTT. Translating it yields CASSLGQEGTEAFF.

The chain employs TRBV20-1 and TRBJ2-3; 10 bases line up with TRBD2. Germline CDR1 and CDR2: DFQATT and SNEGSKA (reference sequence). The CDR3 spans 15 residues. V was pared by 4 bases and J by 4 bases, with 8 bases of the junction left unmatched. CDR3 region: CSAMEASGSSDTQYF. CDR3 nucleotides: TGCAGTGCTATGGAGGCTAGCGGGAGCTCAGATACGCAGTATTTT.

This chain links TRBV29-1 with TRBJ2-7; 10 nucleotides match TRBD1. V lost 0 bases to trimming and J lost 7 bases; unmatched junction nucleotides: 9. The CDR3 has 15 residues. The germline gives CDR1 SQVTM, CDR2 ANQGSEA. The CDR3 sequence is CSVEDRGTGVGEQYF. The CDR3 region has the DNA TGCAGCGTTGAAGATCGAGGGACAGGGGTGGGTGAGCAGTACTTC.

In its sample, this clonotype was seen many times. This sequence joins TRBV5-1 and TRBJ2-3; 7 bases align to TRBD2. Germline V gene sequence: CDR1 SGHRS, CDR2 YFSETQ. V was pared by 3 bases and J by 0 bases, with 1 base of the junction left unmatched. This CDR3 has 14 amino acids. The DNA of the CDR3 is TGCGCCAGCAGCTGGACTAGTAGCACAGATACGCAGTATTTT. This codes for CASSWTSSTDTQYF.

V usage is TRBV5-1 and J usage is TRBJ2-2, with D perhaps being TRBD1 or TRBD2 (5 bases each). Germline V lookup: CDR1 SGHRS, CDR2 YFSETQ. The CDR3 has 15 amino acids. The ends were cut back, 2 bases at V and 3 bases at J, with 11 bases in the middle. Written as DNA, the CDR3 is TGCGCCAGCAGCTTCACGGGGCTACACACCGGGGAGCTGTTTTTT. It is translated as CASSFTGLHTGELFF.

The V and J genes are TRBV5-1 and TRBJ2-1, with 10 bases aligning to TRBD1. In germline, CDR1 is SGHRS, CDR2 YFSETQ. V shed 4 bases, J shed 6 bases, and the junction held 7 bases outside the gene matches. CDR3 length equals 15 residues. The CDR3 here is CASSPGTGVLNEQFF. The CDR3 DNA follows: TGCGCCAGCAGCCCCGGGACAGGGGTTCTCAATGAGCAGTTCTTC.

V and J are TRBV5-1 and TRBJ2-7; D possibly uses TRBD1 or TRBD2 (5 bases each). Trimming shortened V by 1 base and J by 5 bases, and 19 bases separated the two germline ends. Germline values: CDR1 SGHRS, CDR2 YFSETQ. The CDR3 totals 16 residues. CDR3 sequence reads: CASSLSWGSTRDEQYF. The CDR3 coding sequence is TGCGCCAGCAGCTTGTCGTGGGGCAGCACGAGGGACGAGCAGTACTTC.

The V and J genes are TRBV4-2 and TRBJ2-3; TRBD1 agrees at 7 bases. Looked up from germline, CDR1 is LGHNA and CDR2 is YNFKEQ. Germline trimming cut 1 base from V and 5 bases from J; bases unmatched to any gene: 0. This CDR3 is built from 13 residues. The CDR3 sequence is CASSQGQGDTQYF. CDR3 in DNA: TGTGCCAGCAGCCAAGGACAGGGAGATACGCAGTATTTT.

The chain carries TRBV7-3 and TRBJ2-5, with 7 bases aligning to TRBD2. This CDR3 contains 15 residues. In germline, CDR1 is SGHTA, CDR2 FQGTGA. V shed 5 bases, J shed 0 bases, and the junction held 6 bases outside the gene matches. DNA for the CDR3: TGTGCCAGCAGCCTAAGGGACTACCACCAAGAGACCCAGTACTTC. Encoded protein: CASSLRDYHQETQYF.

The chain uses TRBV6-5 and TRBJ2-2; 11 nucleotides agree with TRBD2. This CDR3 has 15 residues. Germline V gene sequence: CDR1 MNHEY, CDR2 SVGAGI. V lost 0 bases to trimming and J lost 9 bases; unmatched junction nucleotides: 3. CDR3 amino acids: CASSYSLAGGRELFF. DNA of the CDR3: TGTGCCAGCAGTTACTCCCTAGCGGGAGGTCGGGAGCTGTTTTTT.

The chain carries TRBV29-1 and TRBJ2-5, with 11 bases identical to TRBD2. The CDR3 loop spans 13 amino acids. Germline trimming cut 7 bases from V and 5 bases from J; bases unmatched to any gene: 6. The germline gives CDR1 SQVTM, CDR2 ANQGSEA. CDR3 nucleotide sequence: TGCAGCGCCTATAGCGGGGGGGTTGAGACCCAGTACTTC. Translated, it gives CSAYSGGVETQYF. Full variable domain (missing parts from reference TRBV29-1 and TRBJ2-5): SAVISQKPSRDICQRGTSLTIQCQVDSQVTMMFWYRQQPGQSLTLIATANQGSEATYESGFVIDKFPISRPNLTFSTLTVSNMSPEDSSIYLCSAYSGGVETQYFGPGTRLLVL.

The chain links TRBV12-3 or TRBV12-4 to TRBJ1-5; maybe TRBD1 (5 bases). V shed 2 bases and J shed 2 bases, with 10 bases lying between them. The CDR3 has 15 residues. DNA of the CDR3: TGTGCCAGCAGTTTAAGAGGGGCGGGCAATCAGCCCCAGCATTTT. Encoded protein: CASSLRGAGNQPQHF.

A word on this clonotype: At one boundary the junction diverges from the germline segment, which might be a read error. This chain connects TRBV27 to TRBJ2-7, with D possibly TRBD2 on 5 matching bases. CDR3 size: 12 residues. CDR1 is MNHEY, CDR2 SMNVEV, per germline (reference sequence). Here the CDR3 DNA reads TGTGCCAGCAGCCAACGTTCGGAGGAGCCGTACTTC. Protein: CASSQRSEEPYF.

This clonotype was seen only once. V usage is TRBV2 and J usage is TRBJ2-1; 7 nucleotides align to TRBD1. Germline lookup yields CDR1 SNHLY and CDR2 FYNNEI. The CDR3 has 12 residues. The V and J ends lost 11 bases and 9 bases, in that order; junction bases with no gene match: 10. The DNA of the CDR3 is TGTGCCGGCTCACAGGGGCGCGGTGAGCAGTTCTTC. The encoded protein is CAGSQGRGEQFF.

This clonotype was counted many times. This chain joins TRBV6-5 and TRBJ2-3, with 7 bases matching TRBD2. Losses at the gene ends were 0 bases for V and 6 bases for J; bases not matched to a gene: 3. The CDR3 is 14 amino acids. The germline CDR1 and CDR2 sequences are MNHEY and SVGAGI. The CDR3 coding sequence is TGTGCCAGCAGTTACTCATCCGGGAGGGATACGCAGTATTTT. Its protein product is CASSYSSGRDTQYF.

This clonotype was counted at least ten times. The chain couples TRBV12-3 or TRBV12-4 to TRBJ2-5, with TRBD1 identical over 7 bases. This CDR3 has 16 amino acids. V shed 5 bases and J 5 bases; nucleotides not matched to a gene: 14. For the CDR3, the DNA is TGTGCCAGCAGTCCCGGACAGGTTGGACGGGGTGAGACCCAGTACTTC. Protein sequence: CASSPGQVGRGETQYF.

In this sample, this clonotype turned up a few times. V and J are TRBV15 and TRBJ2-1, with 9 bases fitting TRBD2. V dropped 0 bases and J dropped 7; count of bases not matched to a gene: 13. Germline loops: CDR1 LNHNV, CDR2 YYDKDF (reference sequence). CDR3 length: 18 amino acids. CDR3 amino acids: CATSRDLTRSGGSNEQFF. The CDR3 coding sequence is TGTGCCACCAGCAGAGATTTGACGCGTAGCGGGGGCTCGAATGAGCAGTTCTTC.

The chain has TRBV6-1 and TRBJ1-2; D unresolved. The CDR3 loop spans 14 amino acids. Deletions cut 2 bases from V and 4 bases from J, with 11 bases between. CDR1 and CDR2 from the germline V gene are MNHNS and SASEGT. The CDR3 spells CASSELGYLYGYTF. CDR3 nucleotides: TGTGCCAGCAGTGAACTCGGATACCTCTATGGCTACACCTTC.

CDR3: CASSSARTGTGGVWTNNEQFF. The CDR3 DNA reads TGTGCCAGCAGCTCCGCTAGAACCGGGACAGGGGGCGTTTGGACCAACAATGAGCAGTTCTTC. The V gene is TRBV7-1, the J gene TRBJ2-1; the match to TRBD1 covers 12 bases. TRBV7-1 is flagged as an ORF with uncertain function. The CDR3 has 21 residues. With 3 bases clipped from V and 5 bases from J, the junction kept 20 bases outside the gene matches.

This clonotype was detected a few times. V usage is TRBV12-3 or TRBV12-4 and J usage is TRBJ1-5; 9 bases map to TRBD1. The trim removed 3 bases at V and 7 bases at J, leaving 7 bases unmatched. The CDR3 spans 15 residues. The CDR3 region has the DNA TGTGCCAGCAGTTTCCGGGACAGGGCAGGCCAGCCCCAGCATTTT. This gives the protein CASSFRDRAGQPQHF.

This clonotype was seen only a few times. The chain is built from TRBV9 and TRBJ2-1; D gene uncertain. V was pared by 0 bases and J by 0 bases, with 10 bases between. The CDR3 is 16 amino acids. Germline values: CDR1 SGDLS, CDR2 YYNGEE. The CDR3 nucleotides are TGTGCCAGCAGCGTAGATCTTATGAGCTCCTACAATGAGCAGTTCTTC. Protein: CASSVDLMSSYNEQFF.

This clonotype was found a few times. As DNA, the CDR3 is TGTGCCACCCGTAAGGTGGGCTCCTACAATGAGCAGTTCTTC. As protein: CATRKVGSYNEQFF. V and J are TRBV15 and TRBJ2-1; D is undetermined. Trimming removed 8 bases from V and 0 bases from J, with 11 bases in between. Germline V gene sequence: CDR1 LNHNV, CDR2 YYDKDF (reference sequence). The CDR3 length is 14 residues.

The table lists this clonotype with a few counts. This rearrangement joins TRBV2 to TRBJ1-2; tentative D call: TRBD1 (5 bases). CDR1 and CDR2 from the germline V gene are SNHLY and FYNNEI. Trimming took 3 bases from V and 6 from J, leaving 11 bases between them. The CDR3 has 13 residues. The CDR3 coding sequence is TGTGCCAGCAGTGAGTCGGGGGTGAATGGCTACACCTTC. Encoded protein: CASSESGVNGYTF.

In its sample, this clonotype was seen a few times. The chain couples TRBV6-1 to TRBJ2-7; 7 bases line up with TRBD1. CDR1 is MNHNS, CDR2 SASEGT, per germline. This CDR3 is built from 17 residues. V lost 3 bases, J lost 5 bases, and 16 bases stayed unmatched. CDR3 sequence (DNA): TGTGCCAGCAGTGAGCTCTCCGTGACAGGGCGGCGGGACGAGCAGTACTTC. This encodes CASSELSVTGRRDEQYF.